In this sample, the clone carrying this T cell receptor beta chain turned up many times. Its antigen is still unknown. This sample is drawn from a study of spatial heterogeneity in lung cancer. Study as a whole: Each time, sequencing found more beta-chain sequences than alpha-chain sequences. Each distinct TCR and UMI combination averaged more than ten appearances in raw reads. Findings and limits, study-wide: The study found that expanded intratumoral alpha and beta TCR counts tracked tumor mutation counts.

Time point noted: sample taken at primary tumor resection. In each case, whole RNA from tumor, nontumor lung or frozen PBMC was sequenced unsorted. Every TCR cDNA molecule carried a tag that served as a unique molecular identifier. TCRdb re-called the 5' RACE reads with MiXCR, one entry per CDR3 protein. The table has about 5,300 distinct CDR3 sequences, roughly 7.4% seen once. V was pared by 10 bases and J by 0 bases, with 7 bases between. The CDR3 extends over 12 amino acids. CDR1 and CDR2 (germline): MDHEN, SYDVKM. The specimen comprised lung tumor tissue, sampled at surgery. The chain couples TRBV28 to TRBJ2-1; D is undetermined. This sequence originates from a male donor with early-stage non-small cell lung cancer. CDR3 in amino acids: CATQDSYNEQFF. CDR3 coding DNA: TGTGCCACCCAGGACTCCTACAATGAGCAGTTCTTC.